This TCR beta chain was sequenced in a study of blood T cell repertoires in COVID-19. The CDR3 sequence is 16 residues long. Trimming took 4 bases from V and 3 from J; bases not matched to a gene: 8. Germline CDR1 and CDR2: SGHAT and FQNNGV. TCRdb's table, derived via immunoSEQ multiplex PCR, lists solely in-frame clones and lacks some. The sample consists of 230,000 or so clones, about 85% of them appearing once. This clonotype was obtained from a man aged 25-45 years with active or convalescent COVID-19. V usage is TRBV11-2 and J usage is TRBJ2-5, with TRBD1 identical over 10 bases. The source material was peripheral blood. CDR3 loop: CASSWGDRGLKETQYF. The CDR3 region has the DNA TGTGCCAGCAGCTGGGGGGACAGGGGCTTAAAAGAGACCCAGTACTTC.